This entry features one T cell receptor beta chain sequence. The target antigen is unknown. Only one base separates this from a far larger clonotype, so it likely reflects a read error. Between the trimmed V and J ends, which lost 3 bases and 1 base, there was a span of 12 bases. This CDR3 is 15 amino acids long. Per germline, CDR1 MNHNS and CDR2 SASEGT. The data originate from a study of T cells in narcolepsy. Background on the study: Patients with NT1 or NT2 and healthy control donors were enrolled.

The study's findings and limits: Autoreactive clonotypes reportedly recurred in blood of same and different patients, not controls. Comparing one patient's CSF and blood CD4+ clonotypes highlighted HCRT- and TRIB2-specific autoreactive clonotypes.

Libraries were prepared by immunoSEQ multiplex PCR; TCRdb keeps only in-frame clonotypes and omits some of them. The sample records about 34,000 clones, more than 75% being singletons. Sequenced sample: CD45RA- memory CD4+ T cells from PBMCs. V usage is TRBV6-1 and J usage is TRBJ1-2, with a weak D call TRBD1 (5 bases). The receptor comes from a human donor with narcolepsy. CDR3 nucleotide sequence: TGTGCCAGCAGTGAGTCAGGCAGGGATAACTATGGCTACACCTTC. As protein: CASSESGRDNYGYTF.